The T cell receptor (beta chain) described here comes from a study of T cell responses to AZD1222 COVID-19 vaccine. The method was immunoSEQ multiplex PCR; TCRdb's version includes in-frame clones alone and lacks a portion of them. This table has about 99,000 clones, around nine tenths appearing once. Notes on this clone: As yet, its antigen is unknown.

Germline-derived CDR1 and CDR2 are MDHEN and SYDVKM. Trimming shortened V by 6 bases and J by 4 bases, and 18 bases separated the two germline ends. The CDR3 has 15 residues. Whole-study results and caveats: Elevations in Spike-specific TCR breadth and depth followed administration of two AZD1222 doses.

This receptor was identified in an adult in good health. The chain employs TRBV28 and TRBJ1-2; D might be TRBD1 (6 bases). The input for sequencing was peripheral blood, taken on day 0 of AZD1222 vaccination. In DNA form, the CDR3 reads TGTGCCAGCAGAAATCCAATACAGGGCCCCTATGGCTACACCTTC. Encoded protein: CASRNPIQGPYGYTF.